This T cell receptor beta chain was documented in a study of blood T cell repertoires in COVID-19. Study at large: Samples taken during acute and convalescent COVID-19 were collected in the United States, Italy and Spain. In each case, the material was cDNA or gDNA derived from T cells, B-cell-depleted T cells, or PBMCs.

The data were produced by immunoSEQ multiplex PCR, yet TCRdb's version contains in-frame clones alone and is incomplete. Altogether about 360,000 clones are present, around nine tenths being singletons, with the ten largest covering around 3%. This TCR came from a human donor in a cohort sampled during active COVID-19. Sample: peripheral blood.

For the CDR3, the DNA is TGTGCCAGCAGCTTAGGGCCTAGTAGGCGGGAGGGTAATGAGCAGTTCTTC. Translation: CASSLGPSRREGNEQFF. The rearrangement joins TRBV11-2 to TRBJ2-1; 9 bases are shared with TRBD2. V lost 1 base, J lost 7 bases, and 11 bases stayed unmatched. The CDR3 is 17 residues long. The germline V gene has CDR1 SGHAT and CDR2 FQNNGV.